Listed here are 6 T cell receptor beta chains from one sample, sequenced in a study of beta chain features in type 1 diabetes. Expressed TCRB transcripts were sequenced because the entire RNA isolate underwent reverse transcription. Using immunoSEQ multiplex PCR, the repertoire was profiled, and TCRdb retains in-frame clones only, with some absent. The table shows under 500,000 clones, with 25% to 35% occurring only once. Material: naive CD4+ T cells from blood. These receptors came from a man aged 18 to 30 in good health.

In regard to this clone: The sample holds other DNA sequences that translate to the same CDR3. The genes are TRBV14 and TRBJ2-7; D remains unclear. The ends were cut back, 2 bases at V and 3 bases at J, with 2 bases in the middle. Germline lookup yields CDR1 SGHDN and CDR2 FVKESK. The CDR3 is 11 residues long. In nucleotides, the CDR3 is TGTGCCAGCAGCCAATACTACGAGCAGTACTTC. Its translation is CASSQYYEQYF. Looking up the rest from reference TRBV14 and TRBJ2-7 gives the full variable domain: EAGVTQFPSHSVIEKGQTVTLRCDPISGHDNLYWYRRVMGKEIKFLLHFVKESKQDESGMPNNRFLAERTGGTYSTLKVQPAELEDSGVYFCASSQYYEQYFGPGTRLTVT.

This clone was seen a handful of times. V and J are TRBV6-1 and TRBJ2-2, with no clear D. V was cut by 3 bases and J by 7 bases, with 9 bases left in between. The CDR3 contains 13 residues. The germline gives CDR1 MNHNS, CDR2 SASEGT. CDR3 region: CASSDPVVGELFF. Written as DNA, the CDR3 is TGTGCCAGCAGTGACCCCGTCGTCGGGGAGCTGTTTTTT.

The rearrangement uses TRBV5-1 and TRBJ2-7; TRBD1 agrees at 8 bases. CDR1 and CDR2 from the germline V gene are SGHRS and YFSETQ. The V segment lost 4 bases and the J segment 6 bases; nucleotides outside the gene matches: 12. The CDR3 runs to 15 residues. The CDR3 DNA reads as TGCGCCAGCAGCCCTGAACAGGGGGATTCACCCGAGCAGTACTTC. Its translation: CASSPEQGDSPEQYF.

This clone was found a few times. The DNA of the CDR3 is TGTGCCAGCAGCTTCAGACAAGCTAACTATGGCTACACCTTC. It is translated as CASSFRQANYGYTF. The rearrangement joins TRBV7-2 to TRBJ1-2; D gene uncertain. Trimming pared 3 bases from V and 0 bases from J, leaving 8 bases between. The length of the CDR3 is 14 residues. Per the germline V gene, CDR1 is SGHTA and CDR2 is FQGNSA. Combining the CDR3 with reference TRBV7-2 and TRBJ1-2 gives the whole variable domain GAGVSQSPSNKVTEKGKDVELRCDPISGHTALYWYRQSLGQGLEFLIYFQGNSAPDKSGLPSDRFSAERTGGSVSTLTIQRTQQEDSAVYLCASSFRQANYGYTFGSGTRLTVV.

The chain uses TRBV5-1 and TRBJ2-7, with a tentative D call TRBD2 (6 bases). The CDR3 loop spans 14 amino acids. V lost 0 bases and J lost 7, with 14 bases in between. Germline-derived CDR1 and CDR2 are SGHRS and YFSETQ. The CDR3 DNA sequence: TGCGCCAGCAGCTTGGACGGAAGGGGAGGAGAGCAGTACTTC. Translating gives CASSLDGRGGEQYF.

This clone was counted only a few times. The V and J genes are TRBV18 and TRBJ2-4; a weak D match, TRBD2 (6 bases). V lost 5 bases and J 0 bases, leaving 8 bases between the germline ends. This CDR3 has 14 residues. The germline V gene has CDR1 KGHSH and CDR2 LQKENI. In nucleotides, the CDR3 is TGTGCCAGCTCAGCGGGACTAGCCAAAAACATTCAGTACTTC. The encoded protein is CASSAGLAKNIQYF.